This TCR beta chain stems from a study of T cell repertoires in cytomegalovirus infection. The CDR3 has 17 residues. Looked up from germline, CDR1 is DFQATT and CDR2 is SNEGSKA (reference sequence). The V segment lost 1 base and the J segment 4 bases; nucleotides outside the gene matches: 15. TCRdb ran MiXCR on the reads and lists one entry per CDR3 protein. The sample has approximately 140,000 distinct CDR3 sequences, 5.5% to 7% seen once; the top ten hold roughly 18%. The TCR was taken from a human donor in good health (CMV status not recorded). Some clones in this sample may be carry-over from other donors' samples. Source material: PBMCs. J is TRBJ1-2 and V is TRBV20-1; 7 bases match TRBD1. CDR3 in DNA: TGCAGTGCTAGAGCTCCTGTCAGCCCGGACAGGCCCTATGGCTACACCTTC. It specifies CSARAPVSPDRPYGYTF.